The entry below gives a single TCR beta chain sequence along with its context. Antigen unknown. This entry comes from a study of cytomegalovirus exposure and HLA in healthy donors. Broader study findings: Certain sequence variants were highly shared and formed a cluster, and this cluster was likely a sequencing artifact. Using the classifier, cytomegalovirus status was reportedly diagnosed with high specificity and sensitivity.

PCR amplification relied on 60 Vbeta primers (plus 13 Jbeta primers). Clones were sequenced by immunoSEQ multiplex PCR, and TCRdb holds only the in-frame ones, with some missing. The listing records around 80,000 clones. The CDR3 is 15 residues long. V gave up 0 bases and J gave up 12 bases; unmatched junction bases: 5. Germline V gene data show CDR1 as LNHNV and CDR2 as YYDKDF (reference sequence). The clonotype was recovered from a boy between 10 and 17 years old in good health and CMV-seronegative. The chain carries TRBV15 and TRBJ1-4; TRBD1 matches at 12 bases. Sequenced sample: PBMCs. The CDR3 spells CATSREGQGARELFF. CDR3 coding DNA: TGTGCCACCAGCAGAGAGGGACAGGGGGCGAGGGAACTGTTTTTT.